A single T cell receptor (beta chain) is shown here with its context. Its antigen is currently unknown. The entry originates in a study of lymphopenia after photon versus proton radiotherapy. Findings and caveats of the study: Larger post-nadir TCR diversity loss correlated inversely with survival in deceased patients. Photon-treated patients lost naive T cells and TCR diversity; proton-treated stayed stable. Authors raise, but do not show, better survival with proton therapy. Post-nadir diversity loss with photons came from oligoclonal expansion, particularly CD8+ Temra cells.

Assay used: immunoSEQ multiplex PCR; TCRdb lists only in-frame clones, some missing. The sample consists of some 64,000 clones, around 87% of them appearing once. Trimming left V 1 base short and J 1 base short, with 10 bases between. The CDR3 totals 15 residues. Germline assignment: CDR1 LNHDA and CDR2 SQIVND (reference sequence). This chain links TRBV19 with TRBJ2-5; no clear D gene. This sample comprised peripheral blood, obtained from a patient treated with proton-based radiotherapy. The clonotype was recovered from a man older than 75 with esophageal cancer. Here the CDR3 DNA reads TGTGCCAGTAGTATAGCCCATCAGGTCCAAGAGACCCAGTACTTC. Its protein is CASSIAHQVQETQYF.